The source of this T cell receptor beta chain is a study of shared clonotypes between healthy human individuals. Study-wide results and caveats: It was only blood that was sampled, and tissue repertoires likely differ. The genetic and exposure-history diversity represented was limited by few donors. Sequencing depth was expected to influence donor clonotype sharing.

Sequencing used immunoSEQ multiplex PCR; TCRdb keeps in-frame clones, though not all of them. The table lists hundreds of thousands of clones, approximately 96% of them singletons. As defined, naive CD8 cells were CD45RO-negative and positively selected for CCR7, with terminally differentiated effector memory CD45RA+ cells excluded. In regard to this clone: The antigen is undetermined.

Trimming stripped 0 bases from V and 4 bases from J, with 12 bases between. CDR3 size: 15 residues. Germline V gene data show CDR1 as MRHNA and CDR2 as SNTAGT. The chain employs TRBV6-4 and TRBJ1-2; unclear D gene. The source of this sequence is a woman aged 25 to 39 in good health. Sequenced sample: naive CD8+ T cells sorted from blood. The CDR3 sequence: CASSDSPRLFYGYTF. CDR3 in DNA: TGTGCCAGCAGTGACTCCCCCAGACTCTTCTATGGCTACACCTTC.